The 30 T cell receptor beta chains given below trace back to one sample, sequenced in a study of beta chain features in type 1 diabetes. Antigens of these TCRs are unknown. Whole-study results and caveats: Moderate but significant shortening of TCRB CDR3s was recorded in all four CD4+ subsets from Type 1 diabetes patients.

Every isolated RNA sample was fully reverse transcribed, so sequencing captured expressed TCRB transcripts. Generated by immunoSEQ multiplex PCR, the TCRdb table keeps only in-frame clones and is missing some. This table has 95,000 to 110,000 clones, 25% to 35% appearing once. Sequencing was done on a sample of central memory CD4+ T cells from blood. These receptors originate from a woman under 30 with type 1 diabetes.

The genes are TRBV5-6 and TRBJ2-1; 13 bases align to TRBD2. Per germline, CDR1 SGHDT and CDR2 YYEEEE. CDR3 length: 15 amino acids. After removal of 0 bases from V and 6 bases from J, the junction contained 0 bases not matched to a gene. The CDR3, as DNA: TGTGCCAGCAGCTTGGGACTAGCGGGAGGCAATGAGCAGTTCTTC. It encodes CASSLGLAGGNEQFF.

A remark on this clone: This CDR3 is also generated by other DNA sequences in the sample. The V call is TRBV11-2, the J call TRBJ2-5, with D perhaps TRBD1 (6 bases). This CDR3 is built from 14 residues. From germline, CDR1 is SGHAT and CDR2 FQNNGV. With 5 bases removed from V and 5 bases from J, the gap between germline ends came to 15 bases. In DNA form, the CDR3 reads TGTGCCAGCAGCCTACAGGGCGGGCCGGAGACCCAGTACTTC. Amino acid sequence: CASSLQGGPETQYF.

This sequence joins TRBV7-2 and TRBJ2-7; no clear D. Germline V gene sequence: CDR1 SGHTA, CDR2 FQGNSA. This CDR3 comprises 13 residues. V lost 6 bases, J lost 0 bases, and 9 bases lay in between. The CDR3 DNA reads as TGTGCCAGCAGGGTGGCCAGCTCCTACGAGCAGTACTTC. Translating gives CASRVASSYEQYF. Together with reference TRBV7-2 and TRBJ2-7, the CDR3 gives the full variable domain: GAGVSQSPSNKVTEKGKDVELRCDPISGHTALYWYRQSLGQGLEFLIYFQGNSAPDKSGLPSDRFSAERTGGSVSTLTIQRTQQEDSAVYLCASRVASSYEQYFGPGTRLTVT.

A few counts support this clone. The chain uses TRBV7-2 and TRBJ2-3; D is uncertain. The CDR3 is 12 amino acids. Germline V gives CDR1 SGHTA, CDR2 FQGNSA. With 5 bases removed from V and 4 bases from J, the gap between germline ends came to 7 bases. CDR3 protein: CASSRPADTQYF. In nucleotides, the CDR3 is TGTGCCAGCAGCCGCCCAGCAGATACGCAGTATTTT.

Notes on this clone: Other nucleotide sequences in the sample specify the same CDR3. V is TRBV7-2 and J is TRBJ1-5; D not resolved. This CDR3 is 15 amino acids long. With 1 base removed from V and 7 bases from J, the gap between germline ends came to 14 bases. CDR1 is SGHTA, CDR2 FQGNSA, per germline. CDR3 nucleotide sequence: TGTGCCAGCAGCTTAGGAGGTCCGGGGAGACAGCCCCAGCATTTT. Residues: CASSLGGPGRQPQHF. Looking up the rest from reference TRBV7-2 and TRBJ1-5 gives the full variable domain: GAGVSQSPSNKVTEKGKDVELRCDPISGHTALYWYRQSLGQGLEFLIYFQGNSAPDKSGLPSDRFSAERTGGSVSTLTIQRTQQEDSAVYLCASSLGGPGRQPQHFGDGTRLSIL.

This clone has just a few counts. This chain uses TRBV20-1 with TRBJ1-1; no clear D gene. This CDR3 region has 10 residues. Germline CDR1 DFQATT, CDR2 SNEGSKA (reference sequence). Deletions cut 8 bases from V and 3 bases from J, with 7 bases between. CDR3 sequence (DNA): TGCAGTCCGGGATACACTGAAGCTTTCTTT. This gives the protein CSPGYTEAFF.

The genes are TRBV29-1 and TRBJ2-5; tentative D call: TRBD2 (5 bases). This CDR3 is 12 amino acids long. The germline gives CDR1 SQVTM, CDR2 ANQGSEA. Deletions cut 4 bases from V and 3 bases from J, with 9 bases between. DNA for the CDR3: TGCAGCGTTGGATGGCGGGAAGAGACCCAGTACTTC. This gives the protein CSVGWREETQYF.

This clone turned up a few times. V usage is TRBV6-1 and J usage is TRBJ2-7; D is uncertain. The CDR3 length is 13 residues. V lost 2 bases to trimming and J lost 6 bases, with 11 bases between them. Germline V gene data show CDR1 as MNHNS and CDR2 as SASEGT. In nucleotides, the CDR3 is TGTGCCAGCAGTGAACCGGTTTTCGTCGAGCAGTACTTC. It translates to CASSEPVFVEQYF.

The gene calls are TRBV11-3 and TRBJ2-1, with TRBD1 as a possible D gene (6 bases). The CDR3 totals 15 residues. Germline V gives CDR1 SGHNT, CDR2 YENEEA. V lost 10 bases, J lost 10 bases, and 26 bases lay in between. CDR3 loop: CATMQQPGAPGEQFF. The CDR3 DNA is TGTGCCACCATGCAGCAGCCAGGGGCCCCGGGGGAGCAGTTCTTC.

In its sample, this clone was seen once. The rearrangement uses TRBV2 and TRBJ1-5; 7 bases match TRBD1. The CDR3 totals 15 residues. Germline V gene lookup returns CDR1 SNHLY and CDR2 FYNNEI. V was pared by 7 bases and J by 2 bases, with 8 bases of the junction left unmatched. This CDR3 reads CASNLQGRGNQPQHF. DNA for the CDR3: TGTGCCAGCAACCTACAGGGGCGAGGCAATCAGCCCCAGCATTTT.

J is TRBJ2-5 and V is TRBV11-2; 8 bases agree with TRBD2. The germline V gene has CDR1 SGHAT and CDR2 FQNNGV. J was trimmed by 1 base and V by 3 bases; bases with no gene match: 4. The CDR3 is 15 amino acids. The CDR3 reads CASSFSSGSQETQYF. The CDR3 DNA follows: TGTGCCAGCAGCTTCTCCAGCGGGAGCCAAGAGACCCAGTACTTC.

CDR3 nucleotide sequence: TGTGCCAGCAGGGCCGCCAGGGGAACTGAAGCTTTCTTT. This encodes CASRAARGTEAFF. The J gene is TRBJ1-1, the V gene TRBV28; weak D call: TRBD1 (6 bases). Trimming took 6 bases from V and 5 from J, leaving 13 bases between them. The CDR3 consists of 13 residues. Germline-derived CDR1 and CDR2 are MDHEN and SYDVKM.

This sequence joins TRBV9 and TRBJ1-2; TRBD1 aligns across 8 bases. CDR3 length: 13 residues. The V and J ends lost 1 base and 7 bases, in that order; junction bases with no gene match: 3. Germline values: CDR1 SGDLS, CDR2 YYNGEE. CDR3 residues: CASSVKDRVGYTF. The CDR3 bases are TGTGCCAGCAGCGTAAAGGACAGGGTTGGCTACACCTTC.

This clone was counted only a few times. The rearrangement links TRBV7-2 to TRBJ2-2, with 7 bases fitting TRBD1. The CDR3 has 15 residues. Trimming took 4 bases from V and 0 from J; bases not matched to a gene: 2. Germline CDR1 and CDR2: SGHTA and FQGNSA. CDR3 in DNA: TGTGCCAGCAGCTGGGGACAGTCGAACACCGGGGAGCTGTTTTTT. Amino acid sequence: CASSWGQSNTGELFF.

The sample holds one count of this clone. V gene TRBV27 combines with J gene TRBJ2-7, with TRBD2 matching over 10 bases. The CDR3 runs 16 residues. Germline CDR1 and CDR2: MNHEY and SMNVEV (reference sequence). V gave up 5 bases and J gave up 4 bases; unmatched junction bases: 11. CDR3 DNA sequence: TGTGCCAGCAGTCCCGCCCGGGCTAGCGGGAGTTACGAGCAGTACTTC. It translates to CASSPARASGSYEQYF.

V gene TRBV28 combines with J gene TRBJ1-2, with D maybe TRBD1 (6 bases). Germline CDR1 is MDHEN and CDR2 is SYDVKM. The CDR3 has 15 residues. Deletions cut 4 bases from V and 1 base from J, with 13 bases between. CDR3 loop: CASSSSQGINYGYTF. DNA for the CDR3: TGTGCCAGCAGTTCGTCTCAGGGGATTAACTATGGCTACACCTTC.

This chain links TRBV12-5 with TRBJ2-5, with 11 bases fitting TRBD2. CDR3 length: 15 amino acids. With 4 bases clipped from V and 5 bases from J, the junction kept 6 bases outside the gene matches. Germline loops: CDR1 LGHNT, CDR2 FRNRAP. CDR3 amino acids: CASGSPTSGTETQYF. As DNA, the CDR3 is TGTGCTAGTGGTTCGCCGACTAGCGGGACGGAGACCCAGTACTTC. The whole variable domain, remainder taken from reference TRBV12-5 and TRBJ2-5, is DARVTQTPRHKVTEMGQEVTMRCQPILGHNTVFWYRQTMMQGLELLAYFRNRAPLDDSGMPKDRFSAEMPDATLATLKIQPSEPRDSAVYFCASGSPTSGTETQYFGPGTRLLVL.

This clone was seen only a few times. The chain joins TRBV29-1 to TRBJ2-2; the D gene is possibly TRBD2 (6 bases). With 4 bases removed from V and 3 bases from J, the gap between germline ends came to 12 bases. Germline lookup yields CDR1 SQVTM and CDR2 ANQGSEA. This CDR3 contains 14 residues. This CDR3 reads CSVAGTAYTGELFF. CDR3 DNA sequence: TGCAGCGTTGCCGGGACTGCCTACACCGGGGAGCTGTTTTTT.

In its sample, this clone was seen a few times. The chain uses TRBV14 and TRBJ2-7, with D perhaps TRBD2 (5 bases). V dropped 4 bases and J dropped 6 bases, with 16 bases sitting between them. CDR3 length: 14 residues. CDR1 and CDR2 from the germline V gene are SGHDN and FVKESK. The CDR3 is CASSPRGPRAEQYF. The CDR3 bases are TGTGCCAGCAGCCCCCGGGGTCCCCGGGCCGAGCAGTACTTC.

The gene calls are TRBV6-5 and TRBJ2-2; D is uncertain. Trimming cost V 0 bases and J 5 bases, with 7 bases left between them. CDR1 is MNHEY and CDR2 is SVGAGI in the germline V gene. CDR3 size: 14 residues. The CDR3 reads CASSYSARTGELFF. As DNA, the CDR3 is TGTGCCAGCAGTTACTCGGCTAGAACCGGGGAGCTGTTTTTT.

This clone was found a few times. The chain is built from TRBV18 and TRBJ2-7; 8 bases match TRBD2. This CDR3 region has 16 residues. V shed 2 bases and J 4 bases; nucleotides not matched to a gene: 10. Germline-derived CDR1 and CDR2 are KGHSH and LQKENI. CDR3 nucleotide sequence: TGTGCCAGCTCACCATCGCGTTCCCTAGCGGGTTACGAGCAGTACTTC. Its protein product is CASSPSRSLAGYEQYF.

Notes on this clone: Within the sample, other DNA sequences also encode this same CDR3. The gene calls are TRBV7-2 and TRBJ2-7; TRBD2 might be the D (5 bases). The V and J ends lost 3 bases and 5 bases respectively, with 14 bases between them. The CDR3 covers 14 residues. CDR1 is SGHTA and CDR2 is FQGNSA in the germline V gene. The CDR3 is CASSFAGGVDEQYF. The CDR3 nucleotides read TGTGCCAGCAGCTTCGCAGGAGGCGTCGACGAGCAGTACTTC.

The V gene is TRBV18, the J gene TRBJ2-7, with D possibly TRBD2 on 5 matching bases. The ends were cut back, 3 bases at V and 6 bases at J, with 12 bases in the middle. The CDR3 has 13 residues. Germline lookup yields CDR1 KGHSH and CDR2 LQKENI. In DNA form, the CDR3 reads TGTGCCAGCTCACCTTCCGGGGATCGCGAGCAGTACGTC. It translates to CASSPSGDREQYV.

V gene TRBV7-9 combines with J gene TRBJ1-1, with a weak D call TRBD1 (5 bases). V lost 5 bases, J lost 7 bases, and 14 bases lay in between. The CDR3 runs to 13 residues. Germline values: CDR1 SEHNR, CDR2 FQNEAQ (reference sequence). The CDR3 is CASSISRGLEAFF. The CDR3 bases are TGTGCCAGCAGCATTAGCCGGGGACTTGAAGCTTTCTTT.

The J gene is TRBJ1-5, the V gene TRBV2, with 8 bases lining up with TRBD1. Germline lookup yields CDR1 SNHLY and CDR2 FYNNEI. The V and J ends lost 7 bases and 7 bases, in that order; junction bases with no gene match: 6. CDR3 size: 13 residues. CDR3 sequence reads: CASTTQGDQPQHF. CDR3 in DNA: TGTGCCAGCACTACACAGGGGGACCAGCCCCAGCATTTT.

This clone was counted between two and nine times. CDR3 loop: CASSRERSADTQYF. DNA of the CDR3: TGTGCCAGCAGCCGGGAGCGGAGCGCAGATACGCAGTATTTT. The chain carries TRBV11-3 and TRBJ2-3; D is possibly TRBD2 (6 bases). The germline gives CDR1 SGHNT, CDR2 YENEEA. With 5 bases removed from V and 4 bases from J, the gap between germline ends came to 13 bases. The length of the CDR3 is 14 residues.

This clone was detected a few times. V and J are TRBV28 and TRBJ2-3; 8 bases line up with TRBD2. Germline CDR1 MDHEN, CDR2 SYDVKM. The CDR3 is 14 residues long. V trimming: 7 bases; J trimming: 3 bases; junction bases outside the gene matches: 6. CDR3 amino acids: CASTGLGVTDTQYF. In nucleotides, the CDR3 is TGTGCCAGCACGGGACTAGGGGTAACAGATACGCAGTATTTT.

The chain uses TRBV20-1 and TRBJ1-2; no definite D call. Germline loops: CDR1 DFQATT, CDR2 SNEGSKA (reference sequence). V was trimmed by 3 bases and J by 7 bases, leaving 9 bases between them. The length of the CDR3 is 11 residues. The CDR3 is CSASLQVGYTF. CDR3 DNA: TGCAGTGCTAGCCTTCAGGTTGGCTACACCTTC.

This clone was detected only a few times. CDR3 loop: CASSNGLAGHTGELFF. CDR3 bases: TGTGCCAGCTCAAACGGGCTAGCGGGCCACACCGGGGAGCTGTTTTTT. The chain employs TRBV18 and TRBJ2-2; 8 nucleotides line up with TRBD2. Germline V gene lookup returns CDR1 KGHSH and CDR2 LQKENI. V dropped 5 bases and J dropped 3; count of bases not matched to a gene: 8. The CDR3 loop spans 16 amino acids.

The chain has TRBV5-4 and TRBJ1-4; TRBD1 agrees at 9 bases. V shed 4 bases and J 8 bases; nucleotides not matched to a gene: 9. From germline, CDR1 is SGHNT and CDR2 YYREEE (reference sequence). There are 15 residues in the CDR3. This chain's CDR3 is CASSKGQGSEEKLFF. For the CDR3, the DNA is TGTGCCAGCAGCAAAGGACAGGGGTCGGAAGAAAAACTGTTTTTT.